The rows below give T cell receptor beta chains drawn from one sample of a study of blood T cells in healthy people across ages. TCRdb re-called the 5' RACE reads through MiXCR, storing one row per CDR3 protein. The sample has over 1,300,000 distinct CDR3 sequences, approximately 60% seen once; the top ten hold over 6.5%. The sequenced material came from blood. The receptor set was obtained from a man between 18 and 35 years old in good health. The CDR3 runs from the conserved cysteine through the conserved F or W. The order of the fields is clone size, J gene, D gene, V gene, CDR3 protein, CDR3 DNA. A D gene is named only where the DNA matches it firmly. For some rows the clone size is stated as once, few or many, or as a class when expanded; others skip it.

>-|TRBJ2-7|TRBD2|TRBV4-1
CASSQGRGGEYNEQYF
TGCGCCAGCAGCCAAGGCCGGGGGGGGGAATACAATGAGCAGTACTTC
>-|TRBJ2-3|TRBD2|TRBV6-1
CASSKGLAGTSTDTQYF
TGTGCCAGCAGCAAAGGACTAGCGGGGACTAGCACAGATACGCAGTATTTT
>-|TRBJ2-5|-|TRBV18
CASSPWAGGREQYF
TGTGCCAGCTCACCGTGGGCAGGGGGTCGGGAGCAGTACTTC
>-|TRBJ2-7|TRBD1|TRBV6-2/TRBV6-3
CASSILPGQGTYEQYF
TGTGCCAGCAGTATTCTACCGGGACAGGGTACCTACGAGCAGTACTTC
>few|TRBJ1-4|TRBD1|TRBV9
CASSAGQGFNEKLFF
TGTGCCAGCAGCGCTGGACAGGGATTCAATGAAAAACTGTTTTTT
>-|TRBJ2-7|-|TRBV28
CASSTLPDRAGLVEQYF
TGTGCCAGCAGTACCCTACCGGACAGGGCCGGACTAGTCGAGCAGTACTTC
>few|TRBJ2-7|-|TRBV4-1
CASSPGGISSYEQYF
TGCGCCAGCAGCCCCGGGGGTATTAGCTCCTACGAGCAGTACTTC
>-|TRBJ2-1|TRBD2|TRBV14
CASSQEEVWLAGKYNEQFF
TGTGCCAGCAGCCAAGAGGAGGTTTGGCTAGCGGGAAAATACAATGAGCAGTTCTTC
>-|TRBJ2-7|TRBD1|TRBV12-3/TRBV12-4
CASSSLRDSSYEQYF
TGTGCCAGCAGTTCCCTCCGGGACAGCTCCTACGAGCAGTACTTC
>few|TRBJ2-5|TRBD2|TRBV20-1
CSASLAVQETQYF
TGCAGTGCTAGCCTAGCGGTACAAGAGACCCAGTACTTC
>-|TRBJ2-7|-|TRBV4-1
CASSHASRRDPLYF
TGCGCCAGCAGCCACGCCTCCAGAAGGGACCCCCTGTACTTC
>-|TRBJ2-5|TRBD2|TRBV4-3
CASSQDGLAGGKETQYF
TGCGCCAGCAGCCAAGATGGGCTAGCGGGGGGGAAAGAGACCCAGTACTTC
>-|TRBJ1-5|-|TRBV20-1
CSALRDTALYSNQPQHF
TGCAGTGCTCTCCGGGACACAGCCCTATATAGCAATCAGCCCCAGCATTTT
>-|TRBJ2-3|TRBD2|TRBV7-2
CATSWGGGTDTQYF
TGTGCCACCTCCTGGGGGGGTGGCACAGATACGCAGTATTTT
>few|TRBJ2-5|TRBD1|TRBV10-3
CATRTGQQETQYF
TGTGCCACCAGGACAGGCCAACAAGAGACCCAGTACTTC
>-|TRBJ2-3|-|TRBV15
CATSPPVTGSGDTQYF
TGTGCCACCAGCCCTCCGGTAACAGGGTCAGGGGATACGCAGTATTTT
>-|TRBJ1-5|TRBD1|TRBV7-2
CASSLDGADRANQPQHF
TGTGCCAGCAGCTTAGATGGGGCCGACAGGGCCAATCAGCCCCAGCATTTT
>-|TRBJ2-4|-|TRBV5-6
CASSLAGSSSSLAKNIQYF
TGTGCCAGCAGCTTGGCGGGCAGCTCCTCCTCACTAGCCAAAAACATTCAGTACTTC
>few|TRBJ1-2|-|TRBV2
CASSESIGGYGYTF
TGTGCCAGCAGTGAATCGATAGGGGGATATGGCTACACCTTC
>-|TRBJ2-5|TRBD1|TRBV7-9
CASSLAHRTGGQVQYF
TGTGCCAGCAGCTTAGCTCATCGGACAGGGGGCCAGGTGCAGTACTTC
>-|TRBJ2-7|TRBD2|TRBV7-2
CASSPHWEGLGSYEQYF
TGTGCCAGCAGCCCCCATTGGGAGGGTCTGGGTTCCTACGAGCAGTACTTC
>-|TRBJ2-3|TRBD1|TRBV29-1
CSVQAGTGVADTQYF
TGCAGCGTCCAAGCCGGCACAGGGGTGGCAGATACGCAGTATTTT
>-|TRBJ2-7|-|TRBV27
CASSWPLYHRPLEQYF
TGTGCCAGCAGTTGGCCACTCTACCACCGACCTCTCGAGCAGTACTTC
>-|TRBJ1-4|-|TRBV2
CASSDLSIRGKLFF
TGTGCCAGCAGTGATCTGTCTATACGGGGAAAACTGTTTTTT
>few|TRBJ2-5|-|TRBV12-3/TRBV12-4
CASSLGLEQETQYF
TGTGCCAGCAGTTTAGGTTTAGAGCAAGAGACCCAGTACTTC
>-|TRBJ2-3|TRBD1|TRBV10-3
CAIRGDRGTDTQYF
TGTGCCATCAGGGGGGACAGGGGAACAGATACGCAGTATTTT
>-|TRBJ2-7|TRBD1|TRBV2
CASSKDRGTIEQYF
TGTGCCAGCAGTAAGGACAGGGGAACGATCGAGCAGTACTTC
>-|TRBJ2-5|-|TRBV7-7
CASSVLGSETQYF
TGTGCTAGCAGCGTATTGGGGTCAGAGACCCAGTACTTC
>few|TRBJ2-2|-|TRBV29-1
CSVEMGNTGELFF
TGCAGCGTTGAAATGGGGAACACCGGGGAGCTGTTTTTT
>-|TRBJ2-7|TRBD1|TRBV25-1
CASSEGQGASEQYF
TGTGCCAGCAGTGAGGGGCAGGGGGCGAGCGAGCAGTACTTC
>-|TRBJ2-1|-|TRBV29-1
CSLQKALQETQFF
TGCAGTCTCCAGAAGGCGCTCCAAGAGACCCAGTTCTTC
>-|TRBJ1-2|-|TRBV7-9
CASSQGQRLYGYTF
TGTGCCAGCAGCCAAGGACAGCGCCTCTATGGCTACACCTTC
>-|TRBJ2-1|-|TRBV5-1
CASSPRQGPFTDEQFF
TGCGCCAGCAGCCCGAGGCAGGGGCCCTTCACCGATGAGCAGTTCTTC
>few|TRBJ1-2|-|TRBV6-6
CASSYWRTVGDGYTF
TGTGCCAGCAGTTACTGGCGGACGGTGGGGGATGGCTACACCTTC
>-|TRBJ2-3|TRBD2|TRBV4-3
CASSQTGLADTQYF
TGCGCCAGCAGCCAAACTGGACTAGCAGATACGCAGTATTTT
>-|TRBJ2-1|TRBD2|TRBV6-5
CASSYGLAGDVEQFF
TGTGCCAGCAGTTACGGACTAGCGGGAGACGTTGAGCAGTTCTTC
>-|TRBJ1-2|-|TRBV6-2/TRBV6-3
CASLLAGSNYGYTF
TGTGCCAGCTTACTGGCCGGATCTAACTATGGCTACACCTTC
>-|TRBJ2-7|-|TRBV7-6
CASSLSVGLYEQYF
TGTGCCAGCAGCTTATCGGTGGGATTGTACGAGCAGTACTTC
>-|TRBJ1-4|-|TRBV27
CASSSAGRVEKLFF
TGTGCCAGCAGTTCTGCAGGGCGGGTCGAAAAACTGTTTTTT
>-|TRBJ2-7|-|TRBV10-1
CASSAGGRRNEQYF
TGCGCCAGCAGTGCAGGAGGGCGAAGGAACGAGCAGTACTTC
>-|TRBJ2-6|-|TRBV4-3
CASSQDRIQGTGANVLTF
TGCGCCAGCAGCCAAGACCGGATACAGGGAACTGGGGCCAACGTCCTGACTTTC
>-|TRBJ2-7|TRBD1|TRBV12-3/TRBV12-4
CASSRTGVLSYEQYF
TGTGCCAGCAGTCGGACAGGAGTACTTTCCTACGAGCAGTACTTC
>-|TRBJ1-2|-|TRBV28
CASSYRELAYGYTF
TGTGCCAGCAGCTACAGAGAACTGGCCTATGGCTACACCTTC
>few|TRBJ1-2|TRBD1|TRBV9
CASSDRRGRGGYTF
TGTGCCAGCAGCGACCGCAGGGGGCGGGGTGGCTACACCTTC
>-|TRBJ2-4|-|TRBV5-1
CASEPTGQKNIQYF
TGCGCCAGCGAACCGACAGGACAGAAAAACATTCAGTACTTC
>few|TRBJ2-1|TRBD1|TRBV10-3
CAISEPGGTGDNEQFF
TGTGCCATCAGTGAGCCAGGGGGGACAGGGGACAATGAGCAGTTCTTC
>-|TRBJ2-1|TRBD2|TRBV2
CATREVSYNEQFF
TGTGCCACCCGGGAGGTCTCCTACAATGAGCAGTTCTTC
>-|TRBJ2-7|-|TRBV9
CASSPRQYSYEQYF
TGTGCCAGCAGCCCCCGACAGTACTCCTACGAGCAGTACTTC
>once|TRBJ1-6|TRBD1|TRBV18
CASSGDRGGSPLHF
TGTGCCAGCTCAGGGGACAGGGGAGGATCACCCCTCCACTTT
>-|TRBJ2-4|TRBD1|TRBV27
CASRPGTGGIQYF
TGTGCCAGCAGGCCAGGGACAGGCGGCATTCAGTACTTC
>-|TRBJ2-5|TRBD2|TRBV20-1
CSARDRRGGNSYNEQYF
TGCAGTGCTAGAGACCGGCGGGGGGGGAATTCCTACAATGAGCAGTACTTC
>-|TRBJ2-1|-|TRBV20-1
CSALAYRDEQFF
TGCAGTGCTCTCGCCTACCGGGATGAGCAGTTCTTC
>-|TRBJ1-2|TRBD1|TRBV7-9
CASSLEGRTGNSYTF
TGTGCCAGCAGCTTAGAGGGCCGGACAGGGAATAGCTACACCTTC
>-|TRBJ2-1|-|TRBV20-1
CSAKVQGSNNEQFF
TGCAGTGCTAAGGTCCAGGGGAGCAACAATGAGCAGTTCTTC
>-|TRBJ2-1|-|TRBV15
CATSGLGYEQFF
TGTGCCACCAGCGGCCTCGGTTATGAGCAGTTCTTC